A selection of T cell receptor beta chains follows, all from one sample in a study of human T cells and chemical hapten exposure. TCRdb ran MiXCR on the RACE reads and lists one entry per CDR3 protein. The table lists nearly 55,000 distinct CDR3 sequences, more than 9% of them singletons, with roughly 1.7% in the top ten. The source was whole blood, collected in connection with sensitization to the hapten diphenylcyclopropenone (DPC). These receptor sequences come from a woman aged 45-60 years with alopecia areata. Some clones in this sample may be carry-over from other donors' samples. Each CDR3 is given with its conserved first and last residue. The D gene is left open where the match is weak. Clone size, where shown, is once, few, many, or a class for clones that have expanded.

clone size: many; J gene: TRBJ1-6; V gene: TRBV7-2; D gene: NA; CDR3 protein: CASGGQTVNYNSPLHF; CDR3 DNA: TGTGCCAGCGGCGGACAGACAGTTAATTATAATTCACCCCTCCACTTT
clone size: many; J gene: TRBJ1-5; V gene: TRBV7-2; D gene: NA; CDR3 protein: CASSLQGNQPQHF; CDR3 DNA: TGTGCCAGCAGCTTACAGGGAAATCAGCCCCAGCATTTT
clone size: few; J gene: TRBJ2-2; V gene: TRBV2; D gene: NA; CDR3 protein: CASRGLLGTGELFF; CDR3 DNA: TGTGCCAGCAGGGGGCTCCTGGGGACCGGGGAGCTGTTTTTT
clone size: NA; J gene: TRBJ2-7; V gene: TRBV20-1; D gene: TRBD2; CDR3 protein: CSAGQTSGVYEQYF; CDR3 DNA: TGCAGTGCTGGACAGACTAGCGGGGTTTACGAGCAGTACTTC
clone size: NA; J gene: TRBJ2-4; V gene: TRBV11-2; D gene: NA; CDR3 protein: CASSLNLEVAKNIQYF; CDR3 DNA: TGTGCCAGCAGCTTAAACCTGGAGGTAGCCAAAAACATTCAGTACTTC
clone size: NA; J gene: TRBJ2-7; V gene: TRBV5-6; D gene: NA; CDR3 protein: CASSLYSSYEQYF; CDR3 DNA: TGTGCCAGCAGCTTGTACAGCTCCTACGAGCAGTACTTC
clone size: few; J gene: TRBJ2-7; V gene: TRBV28; D gene: NA; CDR3 protein: CASKLKTYEQYF; CDR3 DNA: TGTGCCAGTAAGCTTAAAACCTACGAGCAGTACTTC
clone size: few; J gene: TRBJ1-6; V gene: TRBV28; D gene: TRBD1; CDR3 protein: CASSSGTGANSPLHF; CDR3 DNA: TGTGCCAGCAGTTCCGGGACAGGTGCCAATTCACCCCTCCACTTT
clone size: few; J gene: TRBJ2-3; V gene: TRBV18; D gene: NA; CDR3 protein: CASSPGQVGTDTQYF; CDR3 DNA: TGTGCCAGCTCACCAGGGCAGGTTGGCACAGATACGCAGTATTTT
clone size: NA; J gene: TRBJ2-7; V gene: TRBV5-4; D gene: TRBD1; CDR3 protein: CASSRGDSGSYEQYF; CDR3 DNA: TGTGCCAGCAGCCGAGGGGACAGCGGCTCCTACGAGCAGTACTTC
clone size: NA; J gene: TRBJ2-5; V gene: TRBV20-1; D gene: TRBD2; CDR3 protein: CSSSLAGTGQETQYF; CDR3 DNA: TGCAGTAGCTCCCTAGCGGGAACTGGCCAAGAGACCCAGTACTTC
clone size: NA; J gene: TRBJ2-1; V gene: TRBV10-2; D gene: NA; CDR3 protein: CASSEAGPGRGSYNEQFF; CDR3 DNA: TGCGCCAGCAGTGAAGCAGGTCCCGGGCGGGGCTCCTACAATGAGCAGTTCTTC
clone size: few; J gene: TRBJ2-5; V gene: TRBV9; D gene: NA; CDR3 protein: CASSSQGQETQYF; CDR3 DNA: TGTGCCAGCAGCTCACAGGGACAAGAGACCCAGTACTTC
clone size: NA; J gene: TRBJ1-1; V gene: TRBV27; D gene: NA; CDR3 protein: CATRFGRLNTEAFF; CDR3 DNA: TGTGCCACTCGGTTTGGACGTTTGAACACTGAAGCTTTCTTT
clone size: few; J gene: TRBJ1-5; V gene: TRBV28; D gene: TRBD1; CDR3 protein: CASSLPNTGGRGHF; CDR3 DNA: TGTGCCAGCAGTTTACCTAATACAGGGGGACGGGGGCATTTT
clone size: NA; J gene: TRBJ2-5; V gene: TRBV6-2/TRBV6-3; D gene: NA; CDR3 protein: CASSYLRGQTQYF; CDR3 DNA: TGTGCCAGCAGTTACCTGAGGGGACAGACCCAGTACTTC
clone size: many; J gene: TRBJ2-1; V gene: TRBV11-2; D gene: NA; CDR3 protein: CASSLDSGTRLGNEQFF; CDR3 DNA: TGTGCCAGCAGCTTAGATTCGGGGACACGGCTCGGGAATGAGCAGTTCTTC
clone size: many; J gene: TRBJ1-5; V gene: TRBV28; D gene: NA; CDR3 protein: CASRPTSGPQHF; CDR3 DNA: TGTGCCAGCAGACCTACCTCGGGGCCCCAGCATTTT
clone size: many; J gene: TRBJ2-2; V gene: TRBV20-1; D gene: NA; CDR3 protein: CSARVEGANTGELFF; CDR3 DNA: TGCAGTGCTAGAGTCGAAGGTGCCAACACCGGGGAGCTGTTTTTT
clone size: NA; J gene: TRBJ1-6; V gene: TRBV7-2; D gene: NA; CDR3 protein: CASSLVDNSPLHF; CDR3 DNA: TGTGCCAGCAGCTTAGTGGATAATTCACCCCTCCACTTT
clone size: NA; J gene: TRBJ2-1; V gene: TRBV7-9; D gene: NA; CDR3 protein: CASREGNSYNEQFF; CDR3 DNA: TGTGCCAGCCGCGAGGGAAATTCCTACAATGAGCAGTTCTTC
clone size: many; J gene: TRBJ2-1; V gene: TRBV6-2/TRBV6-3; D gene: NA; CDR3 protein: CASSVLLPPGNEQFF; CDR3 DNA: TGTGCCAGCAGTGTCCTACTTCCCCCTGGGAATGAGCAGTTCTTC
clone size: NA; J gene: TRBJ2-1; V gene: TRBV21-1; D gene: NA; CDR3 protein: CASSKAAVRSYNEQFF; CDR3 DNA: TGTGCCAGCAGCAAAGCGGCGGTGCGGTCGTACAATGAGCAGTTCTTC
clone size: NA; J gene: TRBJ1-1; V gene: TRBV3-1; D gene: NA; CDR3 protein: CASRQEGESAFF; CDR3 DNA: TGTGCCAGCAGACAAGAAGGGGAATCGGCTTTCTTT
clone size: NA; J gene: TRBJ1-5; V gene: TRBV20-1; D gene: NA; CDR3 protein: CSAVSGLGRNQPQHF; CDR3 DNA: TGCAGTGCCGTATCGGGGCTTGGGCGCAATCAGCCCCAGCATTTT
clone size: many; J gene: TRBJ1-1; V gene: TRBV28; D gene: NA; CDR3 protein: CASSASDPTEAFF; CDR3 DNA: TGTGCCAGCAGTGCTTCGGACCCCACTGAAGCTTTCTTT
clone size: many; J gene: TRBJ1-5; V gene: TRBV12-3/TRBV12-4; D gene: TRBD1; CDR3 protein: CASSLDRGADSNQPQHF; CDR3 DNA: TGTGCCAGCAGTTTGGACAGGGGAGCGGATAGCAATCAGCCCCAGCATTTT
clone size: many; J gene: TRBJ1-6; V gene: TRBV5-5; D gene: TRBD1; CDR3 protein: CASSAEVTGTGNSPLHF; CDR3 DNA: TGTGCCAGCAGCGCTGAGGTGACCGGGACAGGCAATTCACCCCTCCACTTT
clone size: NA; J gene: TRBJ2-1; V gene: TRBV28; D gene: NA; CDR3 protein: CASSPSGPEQFF; CDR3 DNA: TGTGCCAGCAGCCCCTCCGGGCCTGAGCAGTTCTTC
clone size: few; J gene: TRBJ1-1; V gene: TRBV7-2; D gene: NA; CDR3 protein: CASSSRVTEAFF; CDR3 DNA: TGTGCCAGCAGCTCCCGAGTCACTGAAGCTTTCTTT
clone size: few; J gene: TRBJ2-7; V gene: TRBV6-1; D gene: TRBD2; CDR3 protein: CASSGTSGGAYEQYF; CDR3 DNA: TGTGCCAGCAGTGGCACTAGCGGGGGGGCGTACGAGCAGTACTTC
clone size: few; J gene: TRBJ2-3; V gene: TRBV5-1; D gene: NA; CDR3 protein: CASSFGYATDTQYF; CDR3 DNA: TGCGCCAGCAGCTTCGGCTACGCCACAGATACGCAGTATTTT
clone size: many; J gene: TRBJ1-6; V gene: TRBV6-2/TRBV6-3; D gene: NA; CDR3 protein: CASSYWGVNNSPLHF; CDR3 DNA: TGTGCCAGCAGTTACTGGGGGGTAAATAATTCACCCCTCCACTTT
clone size: many; J gene: TRBJ2-7; V gene: TRBV7-6; D gene: TRBD1; CDR3 protein: CASSSLTGRTYEQYF; CDR3 DNA: TGTGCCAGCAGCTCACTGACAGGGCGGACCTACGAGCAGTACTTC
clone size: many; J gene: TRBJ1-4; V gene: TRBV6-2/TRBV6-3; D gene: NA; CDR3 protein: CASSYPPSRGRNEKLFF; CDR3 DNA: TGTGCCAGCAGTTACCCACCCTCCCGGGGGAGAAATGAAAAACTGTTTTTT
clone size: few; J gene: TRBJ1-1; V gene: TRBV20-1; D gene: NA; CDR3 protein: CSARRGAITTEAFF; CDR3 DNA: TGCAGTGCTAGAAGAGGGGCGATAACCACTGAAGCTTTCTTT
clone size: NA; J gene: TRBJ2-7; V gene: TRBV16; D gene: NA; CDR3 protein: CASSQQGYEQYF; CDR3 DNA: TGTGCCAGCAGCCAACAGGGCTACGAGCAGTACTTC
clone size: few; J gene: TRBJ2-3; V gene: TRBV12-3/TRBV12-4; D gene: NA; CDR3 protein: CASSTGGSTDTQYF; CDR3 DNA: TGTGCCAGCAGTACCGGAGGGAGCACAGATACGCAGTATTTT